This passage covers 14 T cell receptor beta chains from one sample sequenced in a study of Ad26.COV2.S vaccination and SARS-CoV-2 variants. Measured with immunoSEQ multiplex PCR; TCRdb has only the in-frame clones, and not every one. This sample has roughly 380,000 clones, with around 90% found just once. The sequencing here drew on peripheral blood, taken after recovery from COVID-19. These receptors all come from a human donor who had recovered from COVID-19.

This chain links TRBV9 with TRBJ2-1; 12 nucleotides align to TRBD2. In germline, CDR1 is SGDLS, CDR2 YYNGEE. This CDR3 contains 16 residues. J lost 7 bases, V lost 2 bases, and 7 bases had no gene match. The CDR3 sequence: CASSVPSGGASNEQFF. The CDR3 nucleotides read TGTGCCAGCAGCGTCCCTAGCGGGGGGGCCTCGAATGAGCAGTTCTTC.

The chain has TRBV29-1 and TRBJ2-1; TRBD2 agrees at 7 bases. This CDR3 is built from 19 residues. Germline trimming cut 3 bases from V and 0 bases from J; bases unmatched to any gene: 17. The germline CDR1 and CDR2 sequences are SQVTM and ANQGSEA. Written as DNA, the CDR3 is TGCAGCGTTGATTCGGATAGGCTAGCGGCGTTCTTCTCCTACAATGAGCAGTTCTTC. Amino acid sequence: CSVDSDRLAAFFSYNEQFF.

There are a few counts of this clone. The V call is TRBV6-5, the J call TRBJ1-5, with a weak D call TRBD1 (5 bases). CDR1 and CDR2 from the germline V gene are MNHEY and SVGAGI. There are 15 residues in the CDR3. V lost 6 bases and J lost 0, with 12 bases in between. The CDR3, as DNA: TGTGCCAGCAGACCCCGTGGGGGTAGCAATCAGCCCCAGCATTTT. Its translation is CASRPRGGSNQPQHF.

This clone was counted a single time. The chain links TRBV5-1 to TRBJ2-2; D remains ambiguous. The V end was cut by 2 bases, the J end by 9 bases, with 8 bases between. This CDR3 is 12 amino acids long. The germline CDR1 and CDR2 sequences are SGHRS and YFSETQ. The chain's CDR3 is CASSFDARELFF. As DNA, the CDR3 is TGCGCCAGCAGCTTTGACGCGCGGGAGCTGTTTTTT.

This chain's CDR3 is CASSRSGADRDEQFF. The CDR3 bases are TGTGCCAGCAGTAGGAGCGGGGCCGATAGGGATGAGCAGTTCTTC. The chain uses TRBV6-2 or TRBV6-3 and TRBJ2-1, with 7 bases matching TRBD2. The V segment lost 5 bases and the J segment 8 bases; nucleotides outside the gene matches: 12. The CDR3 sequence is 15 residues long. Looked up from germline, CDR1 is MNHEY and CDR2 is SVGEGT.

The chain is built from TRBV4-3 and TRBJ2-7; D call uncertain. CDR1 is LGHNA, CDR2 YSLEER, per germline. Trimming took 0 bases from V and 7 from J, leaving 22 bases between them. The CDR3 covers 17 residues. This CDR3 is CASSQDPPSRPAGEQYF. Here the CDR3 DNA reads TGCGCCAGCAGCCAAGACCCTCCCTCCCGACCGGCTGGGGAGCAGTACTTC.

The chain is built from TRBV5-4 and TRBJ1-2, with 7 bases identical to TRBD1. V was pared by 4 bases and J by 2 bases, with 2 bases of the junction left unmatched. The germline CDR1 and CDR2 sequences are SGHNT and YYREEE (reference sequence). The length of the CDR3 is 13 residues. The CDR3 loop reads CASSEGQNYGYTF. In DNA, the CDR3 is TGTGCCAGCAGCGAGGGACAGAACTATGGCTACACCTTC.

The chain joins TRBV19 to TRBJ1-1; D is perhaps TRBD1 (6 bases). Germline assignment: CDR1 LNHDA and CDR2 SQIVND (reference sequence). Between the trimmed V and J ends, which lost 5 bases and 3 bases, there was a span of 16 bases. This CDR3 is 15 amino acids long. In nucleotides, the CDR3 is TGTGCCAGTAGTTCCCGAGGGGGTAGGGACACTGAAGCTTTCTTT. The encoded protein is CASSSRGGRDTEAFF.

The chain has TRBV7-8 and TRBJ1-1; tentative D call: TRBD1 (5 bases). The germline V gene encodes CDR1 SGHVS and CDR2 FQNEAQ. V lost 4 bases to trimming and J lost 9 bases, with 21 bases between them. The CDR3 is 15 amino acids. CDR3: CASSSAGRTSLKAFF. CDR3 nucleotide sequence: TGTGCCAGCAGCTCAGCGGGGCGGACGAGTCTAAAAGCTTTCTTT.

The CDR3 here is CASTGIRANTEAFF. DNA for the CDR3: TGTGCCAGCACCGGGATTCGGGCAAACACTGAAGCTTTCTTT. The V and J genes are TRBV5-6 and TRBJ1-1; D is unclear. Germline assignment: CDR1 SGHDT and CDR2 YYEEEE. Trimming pared 6 bases from V and 2 bases from J, leaving 14 bases between. The CDR3 length is 14 residues.

The CDR3 DNA reads TGTGCCAGCAGCTTGGGACGCGGATTCTATGGCTACACCTTC. Translating gives CASSLGRGFYGYTF. The V call is TRBV13, the J call TRBJ1-2, with D possibly TRBD1 on 5 matching bases. The CDR3 is 14 residues long. V dropped 3 bases and J dropped 4 bases, with 12 bases sitting between them. The germline gives CDR1 PRHDT, CDR2 FYEKMQ (reference sequence).

The genes are TRBV5-1 and TRBJ2-1; 10 bases agree with TRBD2. The CDR3 sequence is 15 residues long. The V gene end was trimmed by 7 bases and the J gene end by 2 bases; junction bases not matched to a gene: 6. Germline lookup yields CDR1 SGHRS and CDR2 YFSETQ. The CDR3 coding sequence is TGCGCCAGCTGTTCCGGACTAGCGGCCTACAATGAGCAGTTCTTC. It translates to CASCSGLAAYNEQFF.

The rearrangement joins TRBV9 to TRBJ2-3; no reliable D call. The CDR3 spans 13 residues. V was trimmed by 3 bases and J by 4 bases, leaving 9 bases between them. CDR1 SGDLS and CDR2 YYNGEE come from the germline V gene. The CDR3 sequence: CASSASGADTQYF. Written as DNA, the CDR3 is TGTGCCAGCAGCGCGTCTGGGGCAGATACGCAGTATTTT. The full variable domain, its missing parts supplied by reference TRBV9 and TRBJ2-3, is DSGVTQTPKHLITATGQRVTLRCSPRSGDLSVYWYQQSLDQGLQFLIQYYNGEERAKGNILERFSAQQFPDLHSELNLSSLELGDSALYFCASSASGADTQYFGPGTRLTVL.

The chain is built from TRBV10-3 and TRBJ1-6, with TRBD1 matching over 11 bases. Germline V CDR1 and CDR2: ENHRY, SYGVKD. The CDR3 sequence is 15 residues long. J gave up 9 bases and V 8 bases, and 9 bases lay outside the gene matches. For the CDR3, the DNA is TGTGCCATCGGCAGATCCGGGACAGGGGGTTCACCCCTCCACTTT. Translation: CAIGRSGTGGSPLHF.